What follows are 32 T cell receptor beta chains derived from one specimen sequenced in a study of blood T cell repertoires in COVID-19. Generated by immunoSEQ multiplex PCR, the TCRdb table keeps only in-frame clones and is missing some. The table shows 310,000 or so clones, with roughly 86% occurring only once. The sample taken for sequencing was PBMCs or T cells enriched from blood (not recorded which). These receptors originate from a woman under 30 who had recovered from COVID-19.

Only one count was recorded for this clone. The V and J genes are TRBV28 and TRBJ1-2; a weak D match, TRBD1 (5 bases). The CDR3 is 14 residues long. Germline V gene sequence: CDR1 MDHEN, CDR2 SYDVKM. Trimming left V 1 base short and J 4 bases short, with 10 bases between. In DNA, the CDR3 is TGTGCCAGCAGTTTATCAGACAGCATCTATGGCTACACCTTC. Residues: CASSLSDSIYGYTF.

V is TRBV10-3 and J is TRBJ2-7; 13 positions match TRBD2. The CDR3 is 17 residues long. The germline CDR1 and CDR2 sequences are ENHRY and SYGVKD. With V trimmed by 7 bases and J by 6 bases, 15 bases remained unmatched. CDR3 nucleotide sequence: TGTGCCATCACTAGGACTAGCGGGGGCAGGCAGTCTGCCGAGCAGTACTTC. Translating it yields CAITRTSGGRQSAEQYF.

The chain links TRBV7-3 to TRBJ1-1; D remains unclear. The CDR3 is made up of 14 amino acids. CDR1 is SGHTA and CDR2 is FQGTGA in the germline V gene. Trimming cost V 3 bases and J 4 bases, with 12 bases left between them. The CDR3 is CASSFDPRITEAFF. CDR3 in DNA: TGTGCCAGCAGCTTCGACCCGAGGATCACTGAAGCTTTCTTT.

The genes are TRBV19 and TRBJ1-5; 11 bases fit TRBD1. J lost 5 bases, V lost 5 bases, and 8 bases had no gene match. The CDR3 has 16 amino acids. From germline, CDR1 is LNHDA and CDR2 SQIVND (reference sequence). The CDR3 bases are TGTGCCAGTAGTCTCTGGACAGGGGGCTTGGATCAGCCCCAGCATTTT. Encoded protein: CASSLWTGGLDQPQHF.

This sequence joins TRBV19 and TRBJ2-3, with 7 bases that match TRBD2. The germline V gene encodes CDR1 LNHDA and CDR2 SQIVND (reference sequence). V dropped 3 bases and J dropped 2; count of bases not matched to a gene: 11. This CDR3 contains 17 residues. The CDR3, as DNA: TGTGCCAGTAGTATGGGAGGGGCCGGGGAGTACACAGATACGCAGTATTTT. It translates to CASSMGGAGEYTDTQYF.

The chain has TRBV9 and TRBJ2-2; 10 nucleotides align to TRBD2. Germline CDR1 reads SGDLS; CDR2 reads YYNGEE. The length of the CDR3 is 19 residues. V lost 3 bases, J lost 6 bases, and 17 bases stayed unmatched. The CDR3 coding sequence is TGTGCCAGCAGCGCAGAGTATAGCGGGAGGTCATCAGGGGCCGGGGAGCTGTTTTTT. Translation gives CASSAEYSGRSSGAGELFF.

J is TRBJ2-4 and V is TRBV28, with D perhaps TRBD1 (6 bases). The CDR3 is made up of 13 amino acids. Trimming took off 2 bases at V and 9 bases at J, with 11 bases between the two ends. Germline CDR1 is MDHEN and CDR2 is SYDVKM. The CDR3 sequence: CASSLGQQSIQYF. The CDR3 bases are TGTGCCAGCAGTTTAGGACAGCAAAGCATTCAGTACTTC.

V usage is TRBV13 and J usage is TRBJ2-7, with a tentative D call TRBD2 (5 bases). The germline gives CDR1 PRHDT, CDR2 FYEKMQ (reference sequence). V lost 1 base to trimming and J lost 2 bases, with 9 bases between them. The CDR3 sequence is 14 residues long. The CDR3 coding sequence is TGTGCCAGCAGCTTAGTTGGGGAGACCTACGAGCAGTACTTC. Its protein product is CASSLVGETYEQYF.

This clone was counted between two and nine times. This chain uses TRBV6-5 with TRBJ1-5; D is unclear. Germline assignment: CDR1 MNHEY and CDR2 SVGAGI. Trimming took off 7 bases at V and 0 bases at J, with 13 bases between the two ends. There are 15 residues in the CDR3. DNA for the CDR3: TGTGCCAGCAAGTACAGTATAGGTAGCAATCAGCCCCAGCATTTT. As protein: CASKYSIGSNQPQHF.

V gene TRBV18 combines with J gene TRBJ1-6; D gene uncertain. Germline CDR1 reads KGHSH; CDR2 reads LQKENI. Between the trimmed V and J ends, which lost 5 bases and 9 bases, there was a span of 17 bases. CDR3 size: 15 residues. In DNA, the CDR3 is TGTGCCAGCTCAACGCCGTTCCGTGGGCCTTCACCCCTCCACTTT. As protein: CASSTPFRGPSPLHF.

This chain connects TRBV5-4 to TRBJ2-7; 7 nucleotides align to TRBD1. The CDR3 has 12 residues. Losses at the gene ends were 0 bases for V and 10 bases for J; bases not matched to a gene: 4. Germline V lookup: CDR1 SGHNT, CDR2 YYREEE (reference sequence). The CDR3 here is CASSLDRGVQYF. For the CDR3, the DNA is TGTGCCAGCAGCTTGGACAGGGGAGTACAGTACTTC. Full variable domain (outside the CDR3, taken from reference TRBV5-4 and TRBJ2-7): ETGVTQSPTHLIKTRGQQVTLRCSSQSGHNTVSWYQQALGQGPQFIFQYYREEENGRGNFPPRFSGLQFPNYSSELNVNALELDDSALYLCASSLDRGVQYFGPGTRLTVT.

The chain combines TRBV9 with TRBJ1-3; 7 nucleotides line up with TRBD1. Germline V gives CDR1 SGDLS, CDR2 YYNGEE. The CDR3 extends over 18 amino acids. J was trimmed by 0 bases and V by 0 bases; bases with no gene match: 9. CDR3 DNA: TGTGCCAGCAGCGTAGAGGGGACAGCCGCTTTCTCTGGAAACACCATATATTTT. It codes for CASSVEGTAAFSGNTIYF.

V is TRBV6-4 and J is TRBJ2-1; tentatively, D is TRBD2 (7 bases). Per the germline V gene, CDR1 is MRHNA and CDR2 is SNTAGT. V was trimmed by 0 bases and J by 8 bases, leaving 11 bases between them. The CDR3 runs to 14 residues. CDR3 sequence reads: CASSDSRGADEQFF. CDR3 coding DNA: TGTGCCAGCAGTGACTCACGGGGGGCCGATGAGCAGTTCTTC.

The chain links TRBV11-1 to TRBJ2-7, with a possible D match to TRBD1 (6 bases). Trimming cost V 1 base and J 2 bases, with 15 bases left between them. Germline loops: CDR1 SGHAT, CDR2 FQDESV (reference sequence). This CDR3 contains 16 residues. The CDR3 here is CASSLVGTSRTYEQYF. The CDR3 nucleotides read TGTGCCAGCAGCTTAGTAGGGACATCCCGTACCTACGAGCAGTACTTC.

The rearrangement joins TRBV15 to TRBJ1-6; maybe TRBD1 (6 bases). The CDR3 is 15 amino acids. The V end was cut by 3 bases, the J end by 10 bases, with 16 bases between. CDR1 is LNHNV, CDR2 YYDKDF, per germline (reference sequence). The CDR3 nucleotides are TGTGCCACCAGCAGGGGAAGGGGGATAGAATCACCCCTCCACTTT. Translating gives CATSRGRGIESPLHF.

The chain combines TRBV2 with TRBJ1-5; maybe TRBD1 (6 bases). This CDR3 is built from 15 residues. V was shortened by 5 bases and J by 2 bases, with 13 bases between the two germline ends. Germline V gives CDR1 SNHLY, CDR2 FYNNEI. CDR3 in amino acids: CASSSQGVGNQPQHF. For the CDR3, the DNA is TGTGCCAGCAGTTCACAGGGTGTAGGCAATCAGCCCCAGCATTTT.

This sequence joins TRBV28 and TRBJ2-5, with 11 nucleotides matching TRBD2. CDR1 is MDHEN, CDR2 SYDVKM, per germline. The CDR3 has 18 residues. Losses at the gene ends were 1 base for V and 2 bases for J; bases not matched to a gene: 9. CDR3 DNA sequence: TGTGCCAGCAGTTTATTGGGGAGACTAGCGGGACGACAAGAGACCCAGTACTTC. Amino acid sequence: CASSLLGRLAGRQETQYF.

The rearrangement uses TRBV10-3 and TRBJ2-7; TRBD2 matches at 9 bases. After removal of 4 bases from V and 0 bases from J, the junction contained 4 bases not matched to a gene. Germline V CDR1 and CDR2: ENHRY, SYGVKD. The CDR3 runs to 15 residues. Here the CDR3 reads CAISATSGSSYEQYF. The CDR3 nucleotides are TGTGCCATCAGTGCGACTAGCGGCAGCTCCTACGAGCAGTACTTC.

The V call is TRBV9, the J call TRBJ1-1; 9 bases are a match to TRBD1. The CDR3 runs 17 residues. Losses at the gene ends were 0 bases for V and 0 bases for J; bases not matched to a gene: 6. Germline assignment: CDR1 SGDLS and CDR2 YYNGEE. The CDR3 bases are TGTGCCAGCAGCGTAGAAGGCGGGACAGGGATGAACACTGAAGCTTTCTTT. It is translated as CASSVEGGTGMNTEAFF.

This clone was counted a single time. The genes are TRBV5-6 and TRBJ1-2; D uncertain. This CDR3 contains 12 residues. V lost 0 bases to trimming and J lost 9 bases, with 9 bases between them. CDR1 is SGHDT and CDR2 is YYEEEE in the germline V gene. CDR3 sequence (DNA): TGTGCCAGCAGCTTGGTATGGCGGAGCTACACCTTC. Translating it yields CASSLVWRSYTF.

The V call is TRBV4-3, the J call TRBJ2-6; D remains ambiguous. Trimming removed 0 bases at V and 3 bases at J, with 12 bases between. CDR1 LGHNA and CDR2 YSLEER come from the germline V gene. CDR3 length: 17 amino acids. DNA for the CDR3: TGCGCCAGCAGCCAAGATGTCGTAGCTGGTGGGGCCAACGTCCTGACTTTC. This translates into CASSQDVVAGGANVLTF.

The rearrangement uses TRBV7-7 and TRBJ2-5; 8 nucleotides line up with TRBD1. This CDR3 is built from 15 residues. With V trimmed by 2 bases and J by 3 bases, 5 bases remained unmatched. Germline-derived CDR1 and CDR2 are SSHAT and FNYEAQ (reference sequence). CDR3 region: CASSLTGTGEETQYF. CDR3 DNA: TGTGCCAGCAGCTTAACCGGGACAGGTGAAGAGACCCAGTACTTC.

The V and J genes are TRBV4-3 and TRBJ2-3; D is uncertain. This CDR3 region has 15 residues. The germline V gene encodes CDR1 LGHNA and CDR2 YSLEER. V was clipped by 4 bases and J by 0 bases, with 11 bases between them. CDR3 DNA: TGCGCCAGCAGCCTGGTAACATCTAGCACAGATACGCAGTATTTT. Residues: CASSLVTSSTDTQYF.

This chain links TRBV18 with TRBJ1-1, with a possible D match to TRBD1 (6 bases). The germline V gene has CDR1 KGHSH and CDR2 LQKENI. V was pared by 5 bases and J by 7 bases, with 14 bases between. This CDR3 region has 13 residues. The CDR3 coding sequence is TGTGCCAGCTCAACAGAAGGGGGGGTTGAAGCTTTCTTT. Residues: CASSTEGGVEAFF.

V gene TRBV2 combines with J gene TRBJ1-1; possible D gene TRBD1, 5 bases. Germline V CDR1 and CDR2: SNHLY, FYNNEI. This CDR3 has 14 residues. The V gene lost 5 bases and the J gene lost 1 base, with 11 bases spanning the gap. The CDR3 reads CASSPDRTNTEAFF. The CDR3 DNA reads as TGTGCCAGCAGTCCTGACAGAACGAACACTGAAGCTTTCTTT. Supplemented by reference TRBV2 and TRBJ1-1, the full variable domain reads EPEVTQTPSHQVTQMGQEVILRCVPISNHLYFYWYRQILGQKVEFLVSFYNNEISEKSEIFDDQFSVERPDGSNFTLKIRSTKLEDSAMYFCASSPDRTNTEAFFGQGTRLTVV.

This clone was found a few times. This sequence joins TRBV9 and TRBJ2-7, with 7 nucleotides matching TRBD2. The germline CDR1 and CDR2 sequences are SGDLS and YYNGEE. This CDR3 has 15 residues. The V segment lost 2 bases and the J segment 3 bases; nucleotides outside the gene matches: 8. CDR3 in amino acids: CASSVAGTNFYEQYF. The CDR3 DNA sequence: TGTGCCAGCAGCGTCGCCGGGACTAACTTCTACGAGCAGTACTTC.

In this sample, this clone turned up a few times. The chain uses TRBV7-3 and TRBJ2-7, with 12 positions matching TRBD1. V shed 2 bases and J 5 bases; nucleotides not matched to a gene: 10. The CDR3 has 17 amino acids. The germline gives CDR1 SGHTA, CDR2 FQGTGA. Here the CDR3 DNA reads TGTGCCAGCAGCTTAGAAGCTCCGGGACAGGGGGCGGACGAGCAGTACTTC. This encodes CASSLEAPGQGADEQYF.

The chain uses TRBV10-3 and TRBJ1-4, with D perhaps matching TRBD1 (6 bases). V lost 0 bases, J lost 6 bases, and 14 bases lay in between. This CDR3 is 16 amino acids long. Germline CDR1 and CDR2: ENHRY and SYGVKD. CDR3 in amino acids: CAISESSAGVYEKLFF. CDR3 bases: TGTGCCATCAGTGAGTCCTCGGCAGGGGTTTATGAAAAACTGTTTTTT.

The chain employs TRBV13 and TRBJ1-4, with D tentatively TRBD1 (6 bases). Germline-derived CDR1 and CDR2 are PRHDT and FYEKMQ (reference sequence). Deletions cut 6 bases from V and 5 bases from J, with 16 bases between. This CDR3 spans 15 amino acids. The DNA for the CDR3 is TGTGCCAGCAGGACACGGACAGCCGGAAATGAAAAACTGTTTTTT. Translation: CASRTRTAGNEKLFF. Full variable domain (remainder filled in from reference TRBV13 and TRBJ1-4): AAGVIQSPRHLIKEKRETATLKCYPIPRHDTVYWYQQGPGQDPQFLISFYEKMQSDKGSIPDRFSAQQFSDYHSELNMSSLELGDSALYFCASRTRTAGNEKLFFGSGTQLSVL.

This sequence joins TRBV4-3 and TRBJ1-2, with 7 bases identical to TRBD1. Unmatched junction bases numbered 5, after V lost 0 bases and J lost 4 bases. This CDR3 has 15 amino acids. CDR1 LGHNA and CDR2 YSLEER come from the germline V gene. CDR3 sequence (DNA): TGCGCCAGCAGCCAAGAGAGGGGGCAGCTCTATGGCTACACCTTC. This gives the protein CASSQERGQLYGYTF.

The chain employs TRBV27 and TRBJ1-4; D may be TRBD1 (6 bases). The CDR3 runs 14 residues. Between the trimmed V and J ends, which lost 5 bases and 7 bases, there was a span of 14 bases. Germline V gene lookup returns CDR1 MNHEY and CDR2 SMNVEV (reference sequence). CDR3 in amino acids: CASSQGPLLEKLFF. The CDR3 region has the DNA TGTGCCAGCAGTCAGGGGCCCCTACTTGAAAAACTGTTTTTT.

The sample holds one count of this clone. The chain carries TRBV6-2 or TRBV6-3 and TRBJ1-2, with 7 bases aligning to TRBD1. The CDR3 consists of 19 residues. With V trimmed by 3 bases and J by 1 base, 17 bases remained unmatched. CDR1 and CDR2 from the germline V gene are MNHEY and SVGEGT. CDR3 region: CASSYSIVQGRSINYGYTF. In DNA, the CDR3 is TGTGCCAGCAGTTATTCGATCGTACAGGGGCGATCCATTAACTATGGCTACACCTTC.